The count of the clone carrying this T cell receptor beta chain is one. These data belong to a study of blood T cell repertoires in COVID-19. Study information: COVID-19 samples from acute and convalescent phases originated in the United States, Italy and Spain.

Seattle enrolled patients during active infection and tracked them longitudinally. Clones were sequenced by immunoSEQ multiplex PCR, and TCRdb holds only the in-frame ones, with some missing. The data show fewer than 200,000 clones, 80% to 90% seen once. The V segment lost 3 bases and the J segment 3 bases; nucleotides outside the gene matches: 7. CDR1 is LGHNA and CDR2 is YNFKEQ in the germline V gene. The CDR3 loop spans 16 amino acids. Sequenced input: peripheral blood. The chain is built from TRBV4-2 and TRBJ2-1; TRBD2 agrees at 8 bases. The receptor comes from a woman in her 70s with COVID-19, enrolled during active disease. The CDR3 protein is CASSHTSGRGYNEQFF. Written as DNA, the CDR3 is TGTGCCAGCAGCCATACTAGCGGACGTGGCTACAATGAGCAGTTCTTC.